The subject of this entry is one TCR beta chain. These data originate in a study of blood T cell repertoires in COVID-19. Per the original data handling: Amplified reference gene primers provided the basis for estimating nucleated cell counts. Sequenced by immunoSEQ multiplex PCR; TCRdb stores in-frame clones only, minus some. V and J calls plus clone size are reproduced from that table; the DNA served to infer D and trimming. The data show around 250,000 clones, approximately 91% seen once. Ages ranged from roughly 18 to 100 years, with residence in about two dozen US areas. Participant-given clinical history determined each cohort assignment. This clonotype was obtained from a human donor in a cohort exposed to, infected with or recovered from COVID-19 (not recorded which). The donor label of this sample is uncertain. The sample consisted of PBMCs or T cells enriched from blood (not recorded which).

Here the CDR3 DNA reads TGTGCCAGTACCCCGGACAGGGTCGGGGCCAACGTCCTGACTTTC. Residues: CASTPDRVGANVLTF. This rearrangement joins TRBV19 to TRBJ2-6; 8 nucleotides line up with TRBD1. Per germline, CDR1 LNHDA and CDR2 SQIVND (reference sequence). The CDR3 consists of 15 residues. After removal of 7 bases from V and 4 bases from J, the junction contained 6 bases not matched to a gene.